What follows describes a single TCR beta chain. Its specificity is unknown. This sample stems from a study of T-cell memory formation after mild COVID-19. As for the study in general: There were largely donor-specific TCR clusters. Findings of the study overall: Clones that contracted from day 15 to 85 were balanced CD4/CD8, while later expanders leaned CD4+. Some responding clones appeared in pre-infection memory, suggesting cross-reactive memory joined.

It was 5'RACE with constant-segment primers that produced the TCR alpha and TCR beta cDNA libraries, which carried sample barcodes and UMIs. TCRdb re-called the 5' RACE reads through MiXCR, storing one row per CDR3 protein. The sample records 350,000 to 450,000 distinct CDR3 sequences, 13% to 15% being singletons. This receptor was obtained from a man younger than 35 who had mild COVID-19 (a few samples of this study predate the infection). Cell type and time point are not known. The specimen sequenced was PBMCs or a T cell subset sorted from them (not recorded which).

CDR3 in amino acids: CATSRDPYEELAYGYTF. DNA of the CDR3: TGTGCCACCAGCAGAGATCCATATGAGGAGCTCGCCTATGGCTACACCTTC. The genes are TRBV15 and TRBJ1-2; D is uncertain. The CDR3 spans 17 residues. Germline CDR1 is LNHNV and CDR2 is YYDKDF (reference sequence). The V and J ends lost 0 bases and 4 bases respectively, with 18 bases between them.